Listed below are T cell receptor beta chains from one sample, sequenced in a study of T cell repertoires in cytomegalovirus infection. MiXCR, applied by TCRdb to the reads, yields one record per CDR3 protein. The sample records around 430,000 distinct CDR3 sequences, 40% to 50% being singletons. What these receptors recognize is not known. The source was cultured PBMCs, collected from culture after CMV antigen stimulation. The receptors were gathered from a human donor in good health (CMV status not recorded). Some clones in this sample may be carry-over from other donors' samples. Each CDR3 is given with its conserved first and last residue. D genes are given only for firm matches.

j_call v_call d_call cdr3_length cdr3_aa
TRBJ2-4 TRBV7-6 . 18 CASSPGPQKGVAKNIQYF
TRBJ2-3 TRBV12-3/TRBV12-4 . 12 CASSYTTDTQYF
TRBJ2-1 TRBV7-6 TRBD2 19 CASSLANALAGTLYNEQFF
TRBJ2-2 TRBV11-2 . 16 CASSVGAAGISGELFF
TRBJ2-6 TRBV12-3/TRBV12-4 . 17 CASTNWAGIPGANVLTF
TRBJ2-1 TRBV5-1 . 15 CASSLGTRSYNEQFF
TRBJ1-2 TRBV2 TRBD1 15 CAVRTGRDGSYGYTF
TRBJ2-3 TRBV7-2 . 14 CASSFGSTTDTQYF
TRBJ1-1 TRBV7-8 TRBD1 17 CASSLNTGATLNTEAFF
TRBJ2-7 TRBV11-2 TRBD2 13 CASTLAANYEQYF
TRBJ2-1 TRBV7-8 TRBD1 15 CASSFGTGFYNEQFF
TRBJ2-2 TRBV7-9 TRBD1 15 CASSSGQGKTGELFF
TRBJ2-1 TRBV19 . 13 CASRESSYNEQFF
TRBJ1-1 TRBV15 . 14 CATSLSRSLTEAFF
TRBJ1-2 TRBV7-6 . 15 CASSLTGQSVYGYTF
TRBJ2-5 TRBV6-2/TRBV6-3 TRBD2 16 CASSPRLSGTQETQYF
TRBJ2-7 TRBV6-1 . 15 CASSDRRTVSYEQYF
TRBJ2-3 TRBV10-3 TRBD2 14 CAIRQRGDTDTQYF
TRBJ1-2 TRBV12-3/TRBV12-4 . 13 CASSRGGNYGYTF
TRBJ2-7 TRBV19 . 13 CASSNDGNYEQYF
TRBJ1-3 TRBV12-3/TRBV12-4 . 12 CASRTSGNTIYF
TRBJ2-1 TRBV4-1 TRBD2 20 CASSPGGLAGPLGSYNEQFF
TRBJ2-3 TRBV7-2 . 13 CASSRGLPDTQYF
TRBJ1-2 TRBV7-2 TRBD1 11 CASGTGVGYTF
TRBJ2-7 TRBV27 . 15 CASSLSLVFGNEQYF
TRBJ1-6 TRBV7-2 TRBD1 15 CASSVGQGRNSPLHF
TRBJ2-7 TRBV5-6 . 14 CASSSLNYLGEQYF
TRBJ2-7 TRBV11-2 TRBD2 21 CASSLRGVGTSGRLRSGEQYF
TRBJ1-4 TRBV2 . 11 CASGENEKLFF
TRBJ1-1 TRBV10-3 . 15 CAISGTVAGNTEAFF
TRBJ2-3 TRBV7-8 . 18 CASSYARVFYASTDTQYF
TRBJ2-7 TRBV6-6 TRBD1 12 CASSRNSGTGYF
TRBJ2-7 TRBV19 TRBD2 15 CASSKGLAATYEQYF
TRBJ2-7 TRBV6-1 TRBD1 14 CASSHRGSSYEQYF
TRBJ2-1 TRBV18 . 15 CASSPAVVGYNEQFF
TRBJ1-5 TRBV19 . 16 CASSPRDKNSNQPQHF
TRBJ2-4 TRBV10-2 . 15 CASSDLGTAKNIQYF
TRBJ2-7 TRBV5-1 . 11 CASSEGVKQYF
TRBJ1-2 TRBV4-2 . 12 CASSPSNYGYTF
TRBJ1-2 TRBV7-2 . 15 CASRPGAAWNYGYTF
TRBJ2-7 TRBV28 TRBD2 13 CATRTSGSREQYF
TRBJ1-6 TRBV7-2 . 16 CASSPRSRLGNSPLHF
TRBJ1-2 TRBV12-3/TRBV12-4 . 14 CASSLLGPSYGYTF
TRBJ2-1 TRBV5-4 . 13 CASSLMPYNEQFF
TRBJ1-2 TRBV28 . 15 CASSSRPGGIGGYTF
TRBJ2-3 TRBV7-8 . 12 CASSLGLQGKYF
TRBJ1-2 TRBV7-9 . 15 CASSPRGTQSVGYTF
TRBJ1-5 TRBV6-2/TRBV6-3 TRBD1 16 CASSPRTGEGNQPQHF
TRBJ2-7 TRBV6-2/TRBV6-3 TRBD2 19 CASSPGTPGLAGDVYEQYF
TRBJ1-2 TRBV5-1 . 14 CASSPDRQNYGYTF
TRBJ2-3 TRBV6-2/TRBV6-3 TRBD1 16 CASSLLRDRVGDTQYF
TRBJ1-2 TRBV2 . 14 CASSGRTANYGYTF
TRBJ1-2 TRBV10-3 . 13 CAISESRLVGYTF
TRBJ1-2 TRBV5-8 . 14 CASSHSLSNYGYTF
TRBJ2-3 TRBV27 TRBD2 16 CASSSETSGSGDTQYF
TRBJ1-5 TRBV7-6 TRBD1 17 CASSFPGRDRKNQPQHF
TRBJ2-7 TRBV19 . 14 CASSRAGVRNEQYF